Only a few counts were recorded for the clone carrying this TCR beta chain. The data originate from a study of shared clonotypes between healthy human individuals. The germline gives CDR1 SGHVS, CDR2 FNYEAQ. V lost 5 bases to trimming and J lost 6 bases; unmatched junction nucleotides: 9. CDR3 size: 15 residues. It was into CD45RA+ naive and CD45RA-negative memory subsets that the CD4+ cells were split. Genomic DNA from each subset was divided evenly over several immunoSEQ plates. Measured with immunoSEQ multiplex PCR; TCRdb has only the in-frame clones, and not every one. The data show 950,000 to 1,300,000 clones, about three quarters seen once.

The J gene is TRBJ2-2, the V gene TRBV7-6, with 7 bases identical to TRBD2. This TCR derives from a man aged 18-30 years in good health. Sequencing input: memory CD4+ T cells sorted from blood. Subset reported: CD45RA-negative fraction. Here the CDR3 reads CASSATGTTAGELFF. CDR3 DNA: TGTGCCAGCAGCGCAACCGGGACTACTGCCGGGGAGCTGTTTTTT.